The 12 T cell receptor beta chains below were found in one sample sequenced in a study of regulatory and conventional T cells in breast cancer. TCRdb re-called the PCR reads through MiXCR, storing one row per CDR3 protein. The sample carries approximately 1,500 distinct CDR3 sequences, over 50% recorded once. Sequences were obtained from regulatory T cells from blood. The receptors come from a female donor in good health.

The chain has TRBV4-1 and TRBJ1-5; D unclear. V was clipped by 4 bases and J by 3 bases, with 7 bases between them. Germline V gene lookup returns CDR1 MGHRA and CDR2 YSYEKL. This CDR3 has 13 residues. CDR3 nucleotides: TGCGCCAGCAGCCCACAGATCAATCAGCCCCAGCATTTT. Protein sequence: CASSPQINQPQHF.

This clonotype was seen only a few times. CDR3 residues: CASKPGVPYNEQFF. The CDR3 nucleotides read TGTGCCAGCAAGCCGGGAGTACCCTACAATGAGCAGTTCTTC. The chain couples TRBV12-3 or TRBV12-4 to TRBJ2-1; a weak D match, TRBD2 (6 bases). The V and J ends lost 7 bases and 2 bases respectively, with 12 bases between them. CDR3 size: 14 residues.

V usage is TRBV7-9 and J usage is TRBJ2-5; D is ambiguous. The CDR3 is made up of 15 amino acids. The germline V gene has CDR1 SEHNR and CDR2 FQNEAQ (reference sequence). V lost 1 base to trimming and J lost 2 bases, with 11 bases between them. CDR3 bases: TGTGCCAGCAGCTTAGGTCTAGTTGAACAAGAGACCCAGTACTTC. It specifies CASSLGLVEQETQYF. The full variable domain, in which reference TRBV7-9 and TRBJ2-5 provide the parts outside the CDR3, is DTGVSQNPRHKITKRGQNVTFRCDPISEHNRLYWYRQTLGQGPEFLTYFQNEAQLEKSRLLSDRFSAERPKGSFSTLEIQRTEQGDSAMYLCASSLGLVEQETQYFGPGTRLLVL.

The J gene is TRBJ2-3, the V gene TRBV5-1; TRBD1 matches at 11 bases. V dropped 0 bases and J dropped 5; count of bases not matched to a gene: 5. This CDR3 is built from 16 residues. CDR1 and CDR2 (germline): SGHRS, YFSETQ. CDR3 sequence (DNA): TGCGCCAGCAGCTTGGCCGGACAGGGGGCGATAGATACGCAGTATTTT. Translating gives CASSLAGQGAIDTQYF. The whole variable domain, filled in from reference TRBV5-1 and TRBJ2-3, reads KAGVTQTPRYLIKTRGQQVTLSCSPISGHRSVSWYQQTPGQGLQFLFEYFSETQRNKGNFPGRFSGRQFSNSRSEMNVSTLELGDSALYLCASSLAGQGAIDTQYFGPGTRLTVL.

The table lists this clonotype with a few counts. The chain combines TRBV4-2 with TRBJ2-1; 9 bases line up with TRBD2. Germline CDR1 and CDR2: LGHNA and YNFKEQ. V shed 1 base, J shed 5 bases, and the junction held 6 bases outside the gene matches. There are 16 residues in the CDR3. The CDR3: CASSQARASGDNEQFF. In nucleotides, the CDR3 is TGTGCCAGCAGCCAAGCGAGGGCTAGCGGGGACAATGAGCAGTTCTTC.

The chain carries TRBV7-9 and TRBJ2-7; 7 bases match TRBD1. This CDR3 comprises 15 residues. The germline CDR1 and CDR2 sequences are SEHNR and FQNEAQ (reference sequence). V was pared by 5 bases and J by 5 bases, with 12 bases of the junction left unmatched. Here the CDR3 reads CASSDANRGSDEQYF. CDR3 DNA: TGTGCCAGCAGCGATGCCAACAGGGGATCGGACGAGCAGTACTTC.

The rearrangement links TRBV12-3 or TRBV12-4 to TRBJ2-1; D remains ambiguous. The CDR3 runs 15 residues. The ends were cut back, 3 bases at V and 7 bases at J, with 16 bases in the middle. CDR3 in DNA: TGTGCCAGCAGTTTTGGGCGGACCTACTATAATGAGCAGTTCTTC. It translates to CASSFGRTYYNEQFF.

The rearrangement links TRBV11-2 to TRBJ1-3, with D perhaps TRBD1 (6 bases). Trimming shortened V by 5 bases and J by 9 bases, and 14 bases separated the two germline ends. Germline assignment: CDR1 SGHAT and CDR2 FQNNGV. The CDR3 is 13 residues long. The CDR3 here is CASSPAAGATIYF. CDR3 in DNA: TGTGCCAGCAGCCCGGCGGCAGGGGCCACCATATATTTT.

J is TRBJ2-1 and V is TRBV27; 7 positions agree with TRBD2. V shed 4 bases, J shed 7 bases, and the junction held 7 bases outside the gene matches. This CDR3 is 14 amino acids long. Per the germline V gene, CDR1 is MNHEY and CDR2 is SMNVEV (reference sequence). The CDR3 DNA follows: TGTGCCAGCAGTTGGGCGGGAGTAGCTAATGAGCAGTTCTTC. The encoded protein is CASSWAGVANEQFF.

This chain connects TRBV7-9 to TRBJ1-3; no firm D call. The CDR3 covers 12 residues. Per germline, CDR1 SEHNR and CDR2 FQNEAQ (reference sequence). Trimming cost V 5 bases and J 4 bases, with 6 bases left between them. DNA for the CDR3: TGTGCCAGCAGCCCCCGAGGAAACACCATATATTTT. This sequence encodes CASSPRGNTIYF.

The chain carries TRBV5-1 and TRBJ2-5; no firm D call. CDR1 is SGHRS, CDR2 YFSETQ, per germline. Trimming pared 3 bases from V and 3 bases from J, leaving 12 bases between. The CDR3 has 14 residues. This CDR3 is CASSSTLAKETQYF. CDR3 in DNA: TGCGCCAGCAGCTCAACATTGGCTAAAGAGACCCAGTACTTC.

The chain links TRBV5-1 to TRBJ2-1; possible D gene TRBD2, 6 bases. There are 13 residues in the CDR3. From germline, CDR1 is SGHRS and CDR2 YFSETQ. With 4 bases removed from V and 8 bases from J, the gap between germline ends came to 13 bases. CDR3 sequence reads: CASSIEGLYEQFF. In DNA form, the CDR3 reads TGCGCCAGCAGCATAGAGGGACTCTATGAGCAGTTCTTC.